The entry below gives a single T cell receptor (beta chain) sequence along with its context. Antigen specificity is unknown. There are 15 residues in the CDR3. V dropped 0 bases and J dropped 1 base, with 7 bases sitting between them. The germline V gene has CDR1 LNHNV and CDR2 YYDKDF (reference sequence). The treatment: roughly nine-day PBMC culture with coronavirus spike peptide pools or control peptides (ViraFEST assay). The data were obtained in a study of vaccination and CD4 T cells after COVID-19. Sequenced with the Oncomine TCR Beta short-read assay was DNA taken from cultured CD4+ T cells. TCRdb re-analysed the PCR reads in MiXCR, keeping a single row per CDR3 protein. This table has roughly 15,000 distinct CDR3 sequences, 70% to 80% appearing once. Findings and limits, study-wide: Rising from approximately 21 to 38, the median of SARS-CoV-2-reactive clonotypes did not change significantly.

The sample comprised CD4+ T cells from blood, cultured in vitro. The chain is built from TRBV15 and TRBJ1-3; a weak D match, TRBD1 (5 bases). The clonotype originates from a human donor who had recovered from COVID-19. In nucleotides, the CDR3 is TGTGCCACCAGCAGAGATGGGGGGTCTGGAAACACCATATATTTT. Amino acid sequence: CATSRDGGSGNTIYF. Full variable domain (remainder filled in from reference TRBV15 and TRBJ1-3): DAMVIQNPRYQVTQFGKPVTLSCSQTLNHNVMYWYQQKSSQAPKLLFHYYDKDFNNEADTPDNFQSRRPNTSFCFLDIRSPGLGDTAMYLCATSRDGGSGNTIYFGEGSWLTVV.